This T cell receptor (beta chain) stems from a study of blood T cell repertoires in COVID-19. Generated by immunoSEQ multiplex PCR, the TCRdb table keeps only in-frame clones and is missing some. The table has 150,000 to 200,000 clones, roughly 80% seen once. V was trimmed by 1 base and J by 7 bases, leaving 9 bases between them. The CDR3 is made up of 13 amino acids. Per germline, CDR1 SGHRS and CDR2 YFSETQ. Sequenced material: peripheral blood. This chain links TRBV5-1 with TRBJ2-1; D is undetermined. The TCR originated in a man aged 65 to 85 with acute or convalescent COVID-19. CDR3 bases: TGCGCCAGCAGCTTGAGCAGGTTGAATGAGCAGTTCTTC. It is translated as CASSLSRLNEQFF. The full variable domain, in which reference TRBV5-1 and TRBJ2-1 provide the parts outside the CDR3, is KAGVTQTPRYLIKTRGQQVTLSCSPISGHRSVSWYQQTPGQGLQFLFEYFSETQRNKGNFPGRFSGRQFSNSRSEMNVSTLELGDSALYLCASSLSRLNEQFFGPGTRLTVL.